This is a list of T cell receptor beta chains from one sample in a study of shared clonotypes between healthy human individuals. The table came from immunoSEQ multiplex PCR; TCRdb's copy has only in-frame clones and leaves some out. In the table there are about 2.4 million clones, 90% to 95% of which are singletons. Source material: naive CD4+ T cells from PBMCs. The receptors shown here come from a man between 18 and 29 years old in good health. Some clones in this sample may be carry-over from other donors' samples. CDR3s include the opening cysteine and the closing phenylalanine or tryptophan. The D gene is left open where the match is weak. A clone size is listed for some rows: how often the clone was seen (once, few, many), or a class if it is expanded.

j_call	v_call	d_call	clone_size	cdr3_nt	cdr3_aa
TRBJ2-7	TRBV5-1	TRBD2	-	TGCGCCAGCAGCTTGGGGGGACTAGCGGTATCCTACGAGCAGTACTTC	CASSLGGLAVSYEQYF
TRBJ2-4	TRBV6-5	-	-	TGTGCCAGCAGTCGGACCCAGATAGCCAAAAACATTCAGTACTTC	CASSRTQIAKNIQYF
TRBJ2-3	TRBV7-2	TRBD1	-	TGTGCCAGCAGCTTAGCTAGCTACAGGGGGCGTGGGGGCACAGATACGCAGTATTTT	CASSLASYRGRGGTDTQYF
TRBJ2-3	TRBV4-1	TRBD2	once	TGCGCCAGCAGCCAAGACCCCAGCGGGAGGACAGATACGCAGTATTTT	CASSQDPSGRTDTQYF
TRBJ2-6	TRBV4-2	-	-	TGTGCCAGCAGCCAAGATCCCAGGGCTGGGGCCAACGTCCTGACTTTC	CASSQDPRAGANVLTF
TRBJ1-5	TRBV6-5	-	-	TGTGCCAGCAGCCCCACAGGTAGCAATCAGCCCCAGCATTTT	CASSPTGSNQPQHF
TRBJ1-2	TRBV19	-	-	TGTGCCAGTAGCCAAGACATAAACTATGGCTACACCTTC	CASSQDINYGYTF
TRBJ2-2	TRBV7-9	TRBD2	once	TGTGCCAGCAGTTTAGCGGGAGGGAGCGCCGGGGAGCTGTTTTTT	CASSLAGGSAGELFF
TRBJ2-7	TRBV27	-	-	TGTGCCAGCAGTGATAGAAGGTTCTCCGAGCAGTACTTC	CASSDRRFSEQYF
TRBJ2-1	TRBV2	TRBD2	-	TGTGCCAGCAGTGGATCTAGCGGGAGCTCCTACAATGAGCAGTTCTTC	CASSGSSGSSYNEQFF
TRBJ2-4	TRBV7-9	TRBD1	-	TGTGCCAGCAGCTTTTGGGACAGGGAAAACATTCAGTACTTC	CASSFWDRENIQYF
TRBJ2-7	TRBV18	TRBD1	-	TGTGCCAGCTCCATCGGGACAGGGCCGAACGAGCAGTACTTC	CASSIGTGPNEQYF
TRBJ2-2	TRBV2	-	-	TGTGCCAGCTCCTGGGACAAAGCTAACACCGGGGAGCTGTTTTTT	CASSWDKANTGELFF
TRBJ1-1	TRBV2	TRBD1	-	TGTGCCAGCAGCACGGACAGGGCTGGAACTGAAGCTTTCTTT	CASSTDRAGTEAFF
TRBJ1-5	TRBV2	-	-	TGTGCCAGCAGTACCCAAGGGACCTATAGCAATCAGCCCCAGCATTTT	CASSTQGTYSNQPQHF
TRBJ2-5	TRBV19	-	-	TGTGCCAGTAGGAAGGGGGAGACCCAGTACTTC	CASRKGETQYF
TRBJ2-3	TRBV29-1	TRBD2	-	TGCAGCGTGAGAGCTAGCGGGACCAAGGATACGCAGTATTTT	CSVRASGTKDTQYF
TRBJ1-4	TRBV7-8	TRBD1	-	TGTGCCAGCAGCTTAGAACGGCCCAGGGGGGTGCCTAATGAAAAACTGTTTTTT	CASSLERPRGVPNEKLFF
TRBJ1-1	TRBV5-1	-	-	TGCGCCAGCAGCCCAGGCCCTAGTGCAGGAATGAACACTGAAGCTTTCTTT	CASSPGPSAGMNTEAFF
TRBJ2-7	TRBV18	-	-	TGTGCCAGCTCACCACCGTCGGGGGCCGAGCAGTACTTC	CASSPPSGAEQYF
TRBJ2-1	TRBV7-3	-	-	TGTGCCAGCAGCTTATTTGGACACCTCGGCGACAATGAGCAGTTCTTC	CASSLFGHLGDNEQFF
TRBJ2-3	TRBV19	TRBD1	-	TGTGCCAGTAGCAACCGGGACAGGGTGGAAGATACGCAGTATTTT	CASSNRDRVEDTQYF
TRBJ2-7	TRBV27	TRBD2	-	TGTGCCAGCAGTTTGGCTAGCGGGTCCTACGAGCAGTACTTC	CASSLASGSYEQYF
TRBJ2-2	TRBV21-1	-	-	TGTGCCAGCAGCAAAGAGGGTCGGGCTAGCGGACTCGCGAACACCGGGGAGCTGTTTTTT	CASSKEGRASGLANTGELFF
TRBJ1-5	TRBV2	-	-	TGTGCCAGCAGTGAGGCAGGCTGGCAGGGGAGGTTGAGCAATCAGCCCCAGCATTTT	CASSEAGWQGRLSNQPQHF